Presented here are 13 T cell receptor beta chains from one specimen sequenced in a study of cytomegalovirus exposure and HLA in healthy donors. PCR involved 60 Vbeta and 13 Jbeta primers. Generated by immunoSEQ multiplex PCR, the TCRdb table keeps only in-frame clones and is missing some. The sample has about 160,000 clones, roughly 80% seen once; the top ten hold 1.3%. The specimen was PBMCs. Receptors originate from a man aged 50 or older in good health and CMV-seropositive.

This sequence joins TRBV9 and TRBJ1-2, with 7 positions matching TRBD1. This CDR3 contains 14 residues. Germline V gene data show CDR1 as SGDLS and CDR2 as YYNGEE. The trim removed 3 bases at V and 3 bases at J, leaving 5 bases unmatched. CDR3 nucleotide sequence: TGTGCCAGCAGCGAGGGACAGCACTACTATGGCTACACCTTC. It translates to CASSEGQHYYGYTF. The variable domain in full, completed from reference TRBV9 and TRBJ1-2, reads DSGVTQTPKHLITATGQRVTLRCSPRSGDLSVYWYQQSLDQGLQFLIQYYNGEERAKGNILERFSAQQFPDLHSELNLSSLELGDSALYFCASSEGQHYYGYTFGSGTRLTVV.

V and J are TRBV19 and TRBJ2-1; TRBD1 matches at 8 bases. Germline V lookup: CDR1 LNHDA, CDR2 SQIVND (reference sequence). V gave up 5 bases and J gave up 0 bases; unmatched junction bases: 15. The CDR3 is made up of 19 amino acids. The CDR3 is CASSPRGGQVTSSYNEQFF. DNA for the CDR3: TGTGCCAGTAGTCCCCGAGGGGGACAGGTAACCAGCTCCTACAATGAGCAGTTCTTC.

This clone was seen more than once but under ten times. CDR3 nucleotide sequence: TGTGCCAGCAGTCCCGCCCTGGGAGCCGGGAGAACCTACGAGCAGTACTTC. Protein: CASSPALGAGRTYEQYF. The V gene is TRBV7-2, the J gene TRBJ2-7; the D gene is possibly TRBD2 (6 bases). The V and J ends lost 6 bases and 2 bases respectively, with 23 bases between them. The CDR3 consists of 17 residues. Germline values: CDR1 SGHTA, CDR2 FQGNSA.

In the case of this clone: At one end, the junction sequence differs from germline, possibly due to a read error. The rearrangement links TRBV4-2 to TRBJ1-2, with a tentative D call TRBD1 (6 bases). Per germline, CDR1 LGHNA and CDR2 YNFKEQ. The CDR3 is 16 residues long. The CDR3 is CASTQQGGTRNYGYTF. The CDR3 nucleotides read TGTGCCAGCACCCAACAGGGAGGGACCCGTAACTATGGCTACACCTTC.

CDR3 in DNA: TGTGCCAGCAGTTACGAGGCCTCCTACGAGCAGTACTTC. It yields the protein CASSYEASYEQYF. This chain uses TRBV6-5 with TRBJ2-7; no reliable D call. Trimming shortened V by 2 bases and J by 0 bases, and 5 bases separated the two germline ends. Per the germline V gene, CDR1 is MNHEY and CDR2 is SVGAGI. The CDR3 covers 13 residues.

The genes are TRBV6-1 and TRBJ2-7, with 13 bases matching TRBD2. CDR1 is MNHNS, CDR2 SASEGT, per germline. The J segment lost 0 bases and the V segment lost 3 bases, leaving 8 bases of the junction unmatched. The CDR3 length is 18 residues. The CDR3 loop reads CASSDGLAGARSSYEQYF. CDR3 nucleotides: TGTGCCAGCAGTGACGGACTAGCGGGAGCGAGGAGCTCCTACGAGCAGTACTTC.

The chain links TRBV28 to TRBJ2-1; 11 bases fit TRBD1. Germline-derived CDR1 and CDR2 are MDHEN and SYDVKM. V dropped 8 bases and J dropped 4; count of bases not matched to a gene: 1. The CDR3 contains 13 residues. This CDR3 reads CASGTGGYNEQFF. CDR3 nucleotide sequence: TGTGCCAGCGGGACAGGGGGTTACAATGAGCAGTTCTTC.

This clone appeared once. The chain carries TRBV25-1 and TRBJ2-3; TRBD2 is a possible D gene (6 bases). CDR1 and CDR2 (germline): MGHDK, SYGVNS. With 2 bases removed from V and 4 bases from J, the gap between germline ends came to 10 bases. The CDR3 loop spans 14 amino acids. For the CDR3, the DNA is TGTGCCAGCAGTGAAGGGGGGAAGGCAGATACGCAGTATTTT. Its translation: CASSEGGKADTQYF.

To note about this clone: Mismatch with germline at one junction end may stem from a read error. The chain recombines TRBV7-9 with TRBJ1-1, with D possibly being TRBD1 (6 bases). Germline-derived CDR1 and CDR2 are SEHNR and FQNEAQ (reference sequence). There are 15 residues in the CDR3. CDR3 residues: CSSSLQTGMNTEAFF. The CDR3 DNA reads as TGTTCCAGCAGCCTACAGACAGGAATGAACACTGAAGCTTTCTTT.

This clone turned up a few times. The V and J genes are TRBV18 and TRBJ1-2, with D perhaps TRBD1 (5 bases). The germline gives CDR1 KGHSH, CDR2 LQKENI. V lost 0 bases to trimming and J lost 5 bases, with 13 bases between them. This CDR3 spans 15 amino acids. CDR3 sequence reads: CASSPPPGLGYGYTF. CDR3 DNA: TGTGCCAGCTCACCACCACCGGGACTGGGATATGGCTACACCTTC.

This chain uses TRBV2 with TRBJ2-1; no clear D gene. The CDR3 has 12 amino acids. V gave up 4 bases and J gave up 9 bases, with 10 bases separating them. CDR1 SNHLY and CDR2 FYNNEI come from the germline V gene. The CDR3 region is CASSAQNGEQFF. Here the CDR3 DNA reads TGTGCCAGCAGTGCACAGAACGGTGAGCAGTTCTTC.

For this clone: Other nucleotide sequences from this sample produce the same CDR3. This rearrangement joins TRBV5-1 to TRBJ1-5; D might be TRBD1 (5 bases). This CDR3 region has 14 residues. Germline-derived CDR1 and CDR2 are SGHRS and YFSETQ. With 2 bases removed from V and 7 bases from J, the gap between germline ends came to 13 bases. DNA for the CDR3: TGCGCCAGCAGCTTAGGGCAGGGTGGGCAGCCCCAGCATTTT. It yields the protein CASSLGQGGQPQHF. The full variable domain, in which reference TRBV5-1 and TRBJ1-5 provide the parts outside the CDR3, is KAGVTQTPRYLIKTRGQQVTLSCSPISGHRSVSWYQQTPGQGLQFLFEYFSETQRNKGNFPGRFSGRQFSNSRSEMNVSTLELGDSALYLCASSLGQGGQPQHFGDGTRLSIL.

The V call is TRBV7-9, the J call TRBJ1-1; D call uncertain. Germline CDR1 and CDR2: SEHNR and FQNEAQ (reference sequence). This CDR3 region has 13 residues. V shed 5 bases and J shed 2 bases, with 9 bases lying between them. The CDR3 nucleotides read TGTGCCAGCAGCCTCAACTCCAACACTGAAGCTTTCTTT. This gives the protein CASSLNSNTEAFF.